The clone carrying this T cell receptor beta chain was seen only once. This sample stems from a study of control samples from healthy donors and cancer patients. Assay: immunoSEQ multiplex PCR; the TCRdb copy retains only in-frame clones and omits some. The table records about 120,000 clones, roughly 90% of them present only once. V was shortened by 5 bases and J by 4 bases, with 11 bases between the two germline ends. The CDR3 has 13 amino acids. Germline CDR1 LNHDA, CDR2 SQIVND (reference sequence). This rearrangement joins TRBV19 to TRBJ1-2; D ambiguous. Sequences were obtained from blood. This clonotype was sampled from a man in his forties or fifties in good health. CDR3 amino acids: CASSPDPLYGYTF. The CDR3 nucleotides read TGTGCCAGTAGTCCTGACCCGCTCTATGGCTACACCTTC. Looking up the rest from reference TRBV19 and TRBJ1-2 gives the full variable domain: DGGITQSPKYLFRKEGQNVTLSCEQNLNHDAMYWYRQDPGQGLRLIYYSQIVNDFQKGDIAEGYSVSREKKESFPLTVTSAQKNPTAFYLCASSPDPLYGYTFGSGTRLTVV.